Listed below are T cell receptor beta chains from one sample, sequenced in a study of CXCR3-negative and CXCR3-positive naive CD8 T cells. After re-calling the 5' RACE reads, TCRdb lists one entry per CDR3 protein, DNA absent. The repertoire shows tens of thousands of distinct CDR3 sequences; the top ten hold about 7.7%. Sequencing was done on a sample of memory CD8+ T cells from blood. The source is a human donor in good health. Some clones in this sample may be carry-over from other donors' samples. The CDR3 runs from the conserved cysteine through the conserved F or W.

v_gene	j_gene	CDR3aa
TRBV7-9	TRBJ2-7	CASSLVSYEQYF
TRBV25-1	TRBJ1-6	CASSPRTVFTLHF
TRBV29-1	TRBJ2-7	CSVVVASAYEQYF
TRBV12-3/TRBV12-4	TRBJ2-7	CASSLYSGRLPYEQYF
TRBV4-3	TRBJ2-1	CASSPLAGANNEQFF
TRBV7-6	TRBJ1-1	CASSLERGDTEAFF
TRBV11-3	TRBJ2-7	CASSSRGLEQYF
TRBV4-2	TRBJ2-3	CASSQLAGATDTQYF
TRBV29-1	TRBJ2-3	CSVEFSSGRGTDTQYF
TRBV28	TRBJ2-7	CASPPIQIMTEPYEQYF
TRBV7-9	TRBJ1-1	CASRSGTGHQWAEAFF
TRBV28	TRBJ2-1	CASVNHRRGFSYNEQFF